The present T cell receptor beta chain was sequenced within a study of tissue T cells after allogeneic stem cell transplantation. Overall study results and limits: In patients and mice, blood and spleen missed much of tissue repertoire. Within patients, tissue anatomy strongly shaped TCR repertoire composition.

This clone was seen a few times. No antigen is known for it. The genes are named according to mouse. The read is 1 residue too short to cover the CDR3 end, so that end is filled in from the germline J gene. Sequencing of TCRbeta CDR3 at survey depth gave sequences and template counts. Clones were read by immunoSEQ multiplex PCR, and TCRdb kept only the in-frame ones, dropping some. This sample has roughly 1,800 clones; around 42% occur once, and the top ten carry about 20%. The time point is: mouse harvest day 14 after allogeneic transplant. The graft held 10^6 splenic CD5+ T cells and 10^7 T-cell-depleted bone marrow cells. This mouse GVHD model was MHC-mismatched B6 to BALB/c, profiled day 7 or 14. Trimming pared 6 bases from V and 0 bases from J, leaving 11 bases between. The V gene's germline CDR1 is SGHSN and CDR2 HYEKVE. The CDR3 extends over 13 amino acids.

The origin of this receptor is a female BALB/c mouse given C57BL/6 T cells with graft-versus-host disease after an allogeneic hematopoietic cell transplant. This chain uses TRBV12-1 with TRBJ2-7; maybe TRBD1 (6 bases). The sequencing sample was made of lymph node tissue. The covered CDR3 bases are TGTGCCAGCCGGGGACAAAGCTCCTATGAACAGTAC. This translates into CASRGQSSYEQY. The complete CDR3 protein is CASRGQSSYEQYF.